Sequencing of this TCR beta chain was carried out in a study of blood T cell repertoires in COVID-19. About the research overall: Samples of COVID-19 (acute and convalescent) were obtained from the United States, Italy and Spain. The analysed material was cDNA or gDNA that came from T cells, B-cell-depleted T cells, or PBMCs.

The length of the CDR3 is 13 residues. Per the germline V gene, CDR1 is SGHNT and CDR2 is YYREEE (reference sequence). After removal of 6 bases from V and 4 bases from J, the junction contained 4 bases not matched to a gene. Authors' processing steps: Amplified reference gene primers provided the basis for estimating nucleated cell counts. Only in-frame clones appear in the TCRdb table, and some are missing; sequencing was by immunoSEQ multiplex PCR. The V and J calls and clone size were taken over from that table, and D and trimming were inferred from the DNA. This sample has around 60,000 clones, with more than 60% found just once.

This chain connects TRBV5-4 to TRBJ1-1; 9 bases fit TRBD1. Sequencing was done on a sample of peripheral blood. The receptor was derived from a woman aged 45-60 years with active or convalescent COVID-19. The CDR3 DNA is TGTGCCAGCAACCCGACAGGGGGCACTGAAGCTTTCTTT. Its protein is CASNPTGGTEAFF.